One TCR beta chain is described in this entry. Its antigen remains unknown. Per the germline V gene, CDR1 is MDHEN and CDR2 is SYDVKM. This CDR3 spans 15 amino acids. The sample is drawn from a study of cytomegalovirus exposure and HLA in healthy donors. Study-level findings and limits: Reports indicated that the classifier achieved high specificity and sensitivity in diagnosing cytomegalovirus status. A later analysis showed HLA-associated TCR beta chains outstripping equally common others in clonal expansion. With further analysis later on, most CMV-associated TCR beta chains appeared HLA-restricted. In terms of immune exposure information, only CMV serostatus was available.

A multiplex PCR was run with 60 Vbeta primers and 13 Jbeta primers. TCRdb's table, derived via immunoSEQ multiplex PCR, lists solely in-frame clones and lacks some. The data include fewer than 60,000 clones; the top ten clones carry approximately 7%. This clonotype was sampled from a woman in her forties in good health and CMV-seronegative. V and J are TRBV28 and TRBJ2-7; 8 bases align to TRBD2. Sequencing used PBMCs. CDR3 region: CATLGLSGSVNEQYF. CDR3 bases: TGTGCTACACTTGGGCTAAGCGGGAGCGTCAACGAGCAGTACTTC.